This is a list of T cell receptor beta chains from one sample in a study of blood T cell repertoires in COVID-19. The assay was immunoSEQ multiplex PCR, and TCRdb's table has in-frame clones only and misses some. In the table there are more than 200,000 clones, just over 85% of which are singletons. The specimen sequenced was peripheral blood. These receptors came from a man at least 80 years old with acute or convalescent COVID-19. The conserved cysteine and the conserved F or W are not part of the CDR3 here. Clone size appears in some rows only: once, few, many, or a class for an expanded clone.

j_call	clone_size	v_call	cdr3_aa
TRBJ1-2	.	TRBV18	ASSPPGTAGGYT
TRBJ2-2	.	TRBV5-1	ASSWTRSDTGELF
TRBJ2-3	once	TRBV7-9	ASTHGLAGGPTDTQY
TRBJ1-5	.	TRBV7-6	ASSFMTGGNQPQH
TRBJ1-4	.	TRBV6-5	ASSRLKNEKLF
TRBJ2-5	.	TRBV19	ASSIGGQQETQY
TRBJ1-2	.	TRBV3-1/TRBV3-2	ASSQPGGGYT
TRBJ1-4	.	TRBV12-5	ASGLGGQGFLKLF
TRBJ2-3	.	TRBV11-2	ASSSGNTDTQY
TRBJ1-1	.	TRBV19	ASSGQGWYTEAF
TRBJ2-1	few	TRBV19	ASSGTSGSWEQF
TRBJ2-5	.	TRBV24-1	ATSDFPQGRSQETQY
TRBJ2-7	.	TRBV12-3/TRBV12-4	ASGRGGPYEQY
TRBJ2-2	.	TRBV28	ARSETGTDGGELF
TRBJ2-7	few	TRBV5-1	ASSFLDRGPYEQY
TRBJ2-3	.	TRBV19	ASSMGRRGSGTDTQY
TRBJ2-2	.	TRBV5-8	ASRQGWSPMAGELF
TRBJ2-1	.	TRBV6-5	ASSYRDSPYNEQF
TRBJ1-5	.	TRBV12-3/TRBV12-4	ASAPRGNQPQH
TRBJ2-2	.	TRBV28	ASSLYRVGLF
TRBJ2-1	.	TRBV5-1	ASSFNGGAYNEQF
TRBJ2-5	once	TRBV7-9	ASSIEPETQY
TRBJ2-5	.	TRBV10-1	ASSEPETGEETQY
TRBJ1-2	.	TRBV28	ASRTTGNYGYT
TRBJ2-3	.	TRBV27	ASSTRTDTQY
TRBJ2-5	.	TRBV7-9	ASSYHSRGQETQY
TRBJ2-3	.	TRBV7-8	ASSQKIRTVGLTDTQY